The clone carrying this T cell receptor beta chain was counted only a few times. This sample stems from a study of blood T cell repertoires in COVID-19. Clones were read by immunoSEQ multiplex PCR, and TCRdb kept only the in-frame ones, dropping some. The sample consists of approximately 390,000 clones, approximately 87% of them appearing once. The study assigned cohorts using participant-reported clinical history. This CDR3 is 14 amino acids long. Germline V gene data show CDR1 as MNHNY and CDR2 as SVGAGI (reference sequence). V lost 3 bases to trimming and J lost 3 bases, with 12 bases between them.

The rearrangement links TRBV6-6 to TRBJ2-7, with a tentative D call TRBD2 (6 bases). The specimen sequenced was PBMCs or T cells enriched from blood (not recorded which). The TCR was taken from a woman between 45 and 65 years old who had recovered from COVID-19. CDR3 loop: CASSYEGGNYEQYF. The DNA of the CDR3 is TGTGCCAGCAGTTATGAGGGAGGAAACTACGAGCAGTACTTC.